Following are 15 T cell receptor beta chains from one sample sequenced in a study of tumor-infiltrating lymphocytes in primary liver carcinoma (TCRdb year 2017). Total RNA and DNA were co-extracted from about 20-30 mg of bulk tissue with the AllPrep DNA/RNA mini kit, without cell sorting. For sequencing, an Illumina HiSeq 2500 was employed. TCRbeta-specific cDNA was reverse-transcribed from about 0.45 ug total RNA using a constant-region primer and ProtoScript II reverse transcriptase. Three nested multiplex PCR rounds, following a slightly modified ARM-PCR procedure, were used to build the TCRbeta libraries. Each of the first two PCR rounds ran for around 11 cycles and used multiplex TRBV1-TRBV30 forward primers together with a Cbeta reverse primer. TCRdb reanalyzed the raw reads on its own, using fastp at Q25 for trimming and MiXCR for clone calling, and kept in-frame beta chains. Rows are combined by CDR3 protein, so each entry shows the most common genes and DNA. A total of under 30,000 distinct CDR3 sequences appear in this sample, roughly 78% of them only once. The ten most abundant clones make up approximately 46% of the sample.

The sequenced sample was liver tumor tissue from sampling region 3. This specimen's cell subset or site label, interpreted: tumor region T3, left-lateral pole. The source is a man aged 40-49 years with primary liver carcinoma and hepatitis B virus infection.

Note on this clonotype: At one of its ends the junction is not consistent with the germline gene, which may arise from a read error. J is TRBJ2-2 and V is TRBV6-6; a weak D match, TRBD2 (5 bases). Germline CDR1 reads MNHNY; CDR2 reads SVGAGI (reference sequence). This CDR3 has 14 amino acids. This CDR3 is CSSRPDSSSGEPFF. CDR3 in DNA: TGTTCCAGCCGTCCGGACTCCTCCTCCGGGGAGCCGTTTTTT.

The chain has TRBV5-4 and TRBJ2-7; D may match TRBD1 or TRBD2 (5 bases each). The germline V gene encodes CDR1 SGHNT and CDR2 YYREEE (reference sequence). This CDR3 spans 16 amino acids. The germline V and J ends were trimmed by 7 bases and 3 bases, with 23 bases remaining between them. The CDR3 sequence is CASCKDGALGGYEQYF. The CDR3 region has the DNA TGTGCCAGCTGCAAAGACGGGGCTCTCGGTGGCTACGAGCAGTACTTC.

Within the sample, this clonotype is medium-sized. The chain recombines TRBV5-5 with TRBJ2-3; no definite D call. This CDR3 contains 15 residues. Germline V gives CDR1 SGHKS, CDR2 YYEKEE (reference sequence). V shed 1 base and J shed 4 bases, with 13 bases lying between them. CDR3 nucleotides: TGTGCCAGCAGCTTGCATCAGGCGCCCGCAGATACGCAGTATTTT. Amino acids: CASSLHQAPADTQYF.

This clonotype was seen a single time. Germline is not matched at one junction end, which may reflect a read error. The chain joins TRBV4-3 to TRBJ2-2; D unresolved. CDR1 is LGHNA, CDR2 YSLEER, per germline. This CDR3 comprises 13 residues. DNA for the CDR3: TGCGCCAGCAGCCAAGATTTGTGGGTGGAGCTGCTTTTT. The encoded protein is CASSQDLWVELLF.

This clonotype has just a few counts. This may be a read error, as it is one base from a much larger clone. The J gene is TRBJ1-6, the V gene TRBV4-2, with D perhaps matching TRBD1 (5 bases). The CDR3 length is 15 residues. Between the trimmed V and J ends, which lost 4 bases and 7 bases, there was a span of 14 bases. Germline assignment: CDR1 LGHNA and CDR2 YNFKEQ. In nucleotides, the CDR3 is TGTGCCAGCAGCCGAGACCTGGAGGGGAATTCACCCCTCCACTTT. Protein product: CASSRDLEGNSPLHF.

In the case of this clonotype: Since the CDR3 does not end with the conserved phenylalanine or tryptophan, this likely comes from a read error. The V call is TRBV12-3 or TRBV12-4, the J call TRBJ2-2, with 10 bases lining up with TRBD2. J was trimmed by 10 bases and V by 1 base; bases with no gene match: 9. This CDR3 region has 16 residues. The CDR3 loop reads CASSLVLAGVFEELFS. DNA for the CDR3: TGTGCCAGCAGTTTAGTGCTAGCGGGAGTTTTCGAGGAGCTGTTTTCT.

In regard to this clonotype: This is likely a read error, given that the CDR3 carries no conserved phenylalanine or tryptophan at its end. This chain uses TRBV6-2 or TRBV6-3 with TRBJ2-2, with unresolved D. Germline lookup yields CDR1 MNHEY and CDR2 SVGEGT. The CDR3 has 13 amino acids. In DNA, the CDR3 is TGTGCCAGCAGTAAATCGCACACCGGAGAGCTGTTTTAT. Its translation is CASSKSHTGELFY.

V gene TRBV7-9 combines with J gene TRBJ2-3; 10 positions match TRBD1. The germline gives CDR1 SEHNR, CDR2 FQNEAQ (reference sequence). This CDR3 contains 15 residues. Trimming cost V 5 bases and J 15 bases; bases outside gene matches: 17. The CDR3 loop reads CASSLRQGATDTEYF. DNA of the CDR3: TGTGCCAGCAGCCTAAGACAGGGGGCCACAGATACGGAATATTTT.

With respect to this clonotype: Germline is not matched at one junction end, which may reflect a read error. J is TRBJ1-1 and V is TRBV4-1; possible D gene TRBD1, 6 bases. CDR3 length equals 13 residues. Germline-derived CDR1 and CDR2 are MGHRA and YSYEKL. In DNA form, the CDR3 reads TGTGCCAGCAGCCGTGCAGGGGACACTGAAGCTTTCTTT. This sequence encodes CASSRAGDTEAFF.

This clonotype was seen repeatedly, ten times or more. This chain uses TRBV12-3 or TRBV12-4 with TRBJ2-7, with 8 bases identical to TRBD1. The CDR3 loop spans 15 amino acids. Losses at the gene ends were 6 bases for V and 6 bases for J; bases not matched to a gene: 13. The CDR3 DNA reads as TGTGCCAGCAGACCTCAGGGGGCACGAGGCAGCGAGCAGTACTTC. It specifies CASRPQGARGSEQYF.

This clonotype was seen once. V gene TRBV7-9 combines with J gene TRBJ2-1, with a possible D match to TRBD1 (6 bases). The CDR3 extends over 17 amino acids. Germline V gene lookup returns CDR1 SEHNR and CDR2 FQNEAQ (reference sequence). The CDR3: CESSLPYQGPKTKEQFF. DNA of the CDR3: TGTGAGAGCAGCTTACCATATCAGGGGCCTAAAACGAAAGAGCAGTTCTTC.

A note on this clonotype: This likely comes from a read error, as the CDR3 has no conserved phenylalanine or tryptophan at its end. This chain joins TRBV4-2 and TRBJ1-4; D is possibly TRBD1 (5 bases). The CDR3 sequence is 20 residues long. V was cut by 0 bases and J by 2 bases, with 22 bases left in between. The V gene's germline CDR1 is LGHNA and CDR2 YNFKEQ. The CDR3 region has the DNA TGTGCCAGCAGCCAAGAGTTTCGAGGAAAGGGGTCTGCTACTAATGAAAAACTGTTTCTT. Its protein is CASSQEFRGKGSATNEKLFL.

Regarding this clonotype: With a much larger clone just one base away, this may be a read error. This chain links TRBV28 with TRBJ2-2; TRBD2 might be the D (7 bases). V shed 8 bases and J shed 6 bases, with 19 bases lying between them. There are 15 residues in the CDR3. Germline CDR1 is MDHEN and CDR2 is SYDVKM. CDR3 sequence: CASLLAGGRPGELFF. The CDR3 DNA is TGTGCCAGCCTGCTCGCCGGGGGGCGCCCCGGGGAGCTGTTTTTT. Full variable domain (remainder filled in from reference TRBV28 and TRBJ2-2): DVKVTQSSRYLVKRTGEKVFLECVQDMDHENMFWYRQDPGLGLRLIYFSYDVKMKEKGDIPEGYSVSREKKERFSLILESASTNQTSMYLCASLLAGGRPGELFFGEGSRLTVL.

This clonotype is a singleton in its sample. J is TRBJ2-7 and V is TRBV6-5; 9 nucleotides line up with TRBD1. V was pared by 8 bases and J by 5 bases, with 10 bases of the junction left unmatched. Germline V gene data show CDR1 as MNHEY and CDR2 as SVGAGI. The CDR3 length is 14 residues. DNA for the CDR3: TGTGCCAGCTCCTATGGGACAGGGTATAACGAGCAGTACTTC. Protein: CASSYGTGYNEQYF.

The gene calls are TRBV7-9 and TRBJ1-2, with unresolved D. This CDR3 region has 16 residues. The germline V gene has CDR1 SEHNR and CDR2 FQNEAQ (reference sequence). V was pared by 5 bases and J by 5 bases, with 21 bases between. Written as DNA, the CDR3 is TGTGCCAGCAGCCCCGAGTACATGCTGTCCCAGTATGGCTACACCTTC. It is translated as CASSPEYMLSQYGYTF.